This is a list of T cell receptor beta chains from one sample in a study of glioma-infiltrating T cells. MiXCR, run by TCRdb on the multiplex PCR reads, gives a single entry per CDR3 protein. This sample has some 100,000 distinct CDR3 sequences, with less than 30% found just once. Sequencing was performed on glioma tissue, nonneoplastic brain tissue, or PBMCs (not recorded which). The receptors stem from a human donor with low-grade glioma or glioblastoma, undergoing nonglioma brain surgery, or in good health (not recorded which). The CDR3 runs from the conserved cysteine through the conserved F or W. The D gene is left open where the match is weak. Clone size is given for some rows only: seen once, a few or many times, or a class if the clone is expanded.

>TRBJ2-1|13|.|.|TRBV5-1
CASSSGQNNKQFF
TGCGCCAGCAGCTCCGGACAAAACAATAAGCAGTTCTTC
>TRBJ1-5|15|.|many|TRBV4-3
CASSLIRQGDQPQHF
TGCGCCAGCAGCCTTATCCGGCAGGGTGATCAGCCCCAGCATTTT
>TRBJ2-7|16|TRBD2|many|TRBV28
CASRGFTSGRVNEQYF
TGTGCCAGCCGGGGGTTTACTAGCGGGAGAGTCAACGAGCAGTACTTC
>TRBJ1-5|14|.|many|TRBV28
CASSLRQYNQPQHF
TGTGCCAGCAGTTTAAGGCAGTACAATCAGCCCCAGCATTTT
>TRBJ1-5|15|.|many|TRBV7-2
CASSLERGWNQPQHF
TGTGCCAGCAGCTTAGAACGCGGGTGGAATCAGCCCCAGCATTTT
>TRBJ1-2|13|TRBD1|many|TRBV29-1
CSVGGQGAGGYTF
TGCAGCGTCGGGGGACAGGGGGCAGGTGGCTACACCTTC
>TRBJ1-1|17|TRBD1|.|TRBV18
CASSPKTGGLVNTEAFF
TGTGCCAGCTCACCCAAGACAGGGGGATTGGTGAACACTGAAGCTTTCTTT
>TRBJ1-1|18|.|.|TRBV10-3
CAISESFGELGMNTEAFF
TGTGCCATCAGTGAGTCGTTCGGGGAACTTGGAATGAACACTGAAGCTTTCTTT
>TRBJ2-5|15|TRBD2|.|TRBV15
CATSETGGALERQYF
TGTGCCACCAGCGAGACCGGGGGGGCATTGGAGAGACAGTACTTC
>TRBJ1-3|15|.|many|TRBV6-1
CASSVTLIAGNTIYF
TGTGCCAGCAGTGTCACTCTGATTGCTGGAAACACCATATATTTT
>TRBJ1-1|16|.|many|TRBV18
CASSPSHGGAGTEAFF
TGTGCCAGCTCACCCTCTCACGGGGGGGCCGGCACTGAAGCTTTCTTT
>TRBJ2-1|14|TRBD2|.|TRBV5-1
CASSFSGGGNEQFF
TGCGCCAGCAGCTTTAGCGGGGGAGGGAATGAGCAGTTCTTC
>TRBJ1-1|16|.|many|TRBV4-1
CASSQVLQTMNTEAFF
TGCGCCAGCAGCCAAGTTTTACAAACTATGAACACTGAAGCTTTCTTT
>TRBJ2-1|12|.|many|TRBV18
CASSPSSDEQFF
TGTGCCAGCTCACCGAGTAGTGATGAGCAGTTCTTC
>TRBJ2-7|15|TRBD1|many|TRBV20-1
CSARDPHRGDHEQYF
TGCAGTGCTAGAGATCCCCACAGGGGAGACCACGAGCAGTACTTC
>TRBJ1-1|17|.|few|TRBV9
CASSSSWEDPRDTEAFF
TGTGCCAGCAGCTCCTCTTGGGAGGACCCACGGGACACTGAAGCTTTCTTT
>TRBJ2-1|16|TRBD2|.|TRBV18
CASSSRTSATYNEQFF
TGTGCCAGCTCGTCCCGGACTAGCGCGACCTACAATGAGCAGTTCTTC
>TRBJ2-5|14|.|many|TRBV18
CASSRSRVEETQYF
TGTGCCAGCTCCCGCAGCAGGGTGGAAGAGACCCAGTACTTC
>TRBJ2-5|14|TRBD1|many|TRBV6-2/TRBV6-3
CASSTDRDQETQYF
TGTGCCAGCAGCACGGACAGGGACCAAGAGACCCAGTACTTC
>TRBJ2-7|15|.|many|TRBV6-2/TRBV6-3
CASGSNGGDTYEQYF
TGTGCCAGCGGGTCCAACGGGGGAGACACCTACGAGCAGTACTTC
>TRBJ2-2|15|.|.|TRBV5-1
CASSLDGRRTGELLF
TGCGCCAGCAGCCTGGACGGTCGGAGGACCGGGGAGCTGCTTTTT